This entry describes one T cell receptor (beta chain). Its specificity is unknown. It was healthy bone marrow donors who served as donors. This sample is part of a study of cytomegalovirus exposure and HLA in healthy donors. General study results and limits: Among TCR beta chains, those listed as cytomegalovirus-associated numbered over 150. Some segments of the V type, notably TRBV6-2 and TRBV6-3, were excluded as indistinguishable.

V lost 5 bases and J 0 bases, leaving 14 bases between the germline ends. This CDR3 is built from 15 residues. Germline-derived CDR1 and CDR2 are SGHAT and FQNNGV. Primers included in the PCR were 60 Vbeta and 13 Jbeta primers. The assay was immunoSEQ multiplex PCR, and TCRdb's table has in-frame clones only and misses some. The table lists 60,000 to 90,000 clones. This receptor was taken from a woman in her forties in good health and CMV-seropositive. The sample taken for sequencing was PBMCs. The chain recombines TRBV11-2 with TRBJ2-7; no clear D. The CDR3: CASSTTPGPSYEQYF. In DNA, the CDR3 is TGTGCCAGCAGCACCACCCCGGGTCCCTCCTACGAGCAGTACTTC.